The 25 T cell receptor beta chains below all came from one sample that was sequenced in a study of shared clonotypes between healthy human individuals. Data came from immunoSEQ multiplex PCR; TCRdb stores just in-frame clones and leaves some out. The sample holds around 2.5 million clones, approximately 93% seen once. Sequenced sample: naive CD4+ T cells from PBMCs. Specified subset: CD45RA+ positively selected. These receptors were obtained from a man younger than 30 in good health. Some clones in this sample may be carry-over from other donors' samples.

The chain is built from TRBV7-9 and TRBJ1-2, with D uncertain. This CDR3 comprises 8 residues. Germline V gene data show CDR1 as SEHNR and CDR2 as FQNEAQ (reference sequence). Trimming took 5 bases from V and 12 from J, leaving 4 bases between them. The CDR3 DNA reads as TGTGCCAGCAGCCGAAACACCTTC. It is translated as CASSRNTF.

Comment on this clone: This CDR3 is also generated by other DNA sequences in the sample. This sequence joins TRBV9 and TRBJ2-7; TRBD1 aligns across 7 bases. Trimming took 4 bases from V and 3 from J; bases not matched to a gene: 1. Germline V gives CDR1 SGDLS, CDR2 YYNGEE. CDR3 length: 12 amino acids. CDR3 in amino acids: CASSRDSYEQYF. In DNA, the CDR3 is TGTGCCAGCAGCCGGGACAGCTACGAGCAGTACTTC.

J is TRBJ2-1 and V is TRBV11-2; 9 nucleotides align to TRBD2. The germline V gene has CDR1 SGHAT and CDR2 FQNNGV. After removal of 3 bases from V and 5 bases from J, the junction contained 5 bases not matched to a gene. The CDR3 contains 15 residues. The chain's CDR3 is CASSFTSGSNNEQFF. The CDR3 coding sequence is TGTGCCAGCAGCTTTACTAGCGGGTCAAACAATGAGCAGTTCTTC.

The chain has TRBV11-3 and TRBJ2-7; D gene ambiguous. V lost 0 bases and J lost 8, with 8 bases in between. Germline values: CDR1 SGHNT, CDR2 YENEEA. There are 12 residues in the CDR3. Written as DNA, the CDR3 is TGTGCCAGCAGCTTAGACGGGTTACAGCAGTACTTC. As protein: CASSLDGLQQYF.

Turning to this clone: This same CDR3 is encoded by further DNA sequences in the sample. V and J are TRBV9 and TRBJ1-2; 8 positions match TRBD1. Losses at the gene ends were 0 bases for V and 8 bases for J; bases not matched to a gene: 6. The CDR3 loop spans 14 amino acids. The V gene's germline CDR1 is SGDLS and CDR2 YYNGEE. This CDR3 reads CASSVAQGAGGYTF. The CDR3 coding sequence is TGTGCCAGCAGCGTAGCGCAGGGGGCGGGCGGCTACACCTTC.

As to this clone: The same CDR3 arises from other DNA sequences in this sample as well. The gene calls are TRBV7-3 and TRBJ2-6; either TRBD1 or TRBD2 may supply D (5 bases each). The CDR3 totals 15 residues. Germline V gene data show CDR1 as SGHTA and CDR2 as FQGTGA. V gave up 2 bases and J gave up 2 bases, with 7 bases separating them. CDR3 in DNA: TGTGCCAGCAGCTTACGGGGCGCTGGGGCCAACGTCCTGACTTTC. Amino acid sequence: CASSLRGAGANVLTF.

The chain carries TRBV6-5 and TRBJ2-7; D is perhaps TRBD1 (5 bases). CDR3 length: 14 amino acids. The germline V gene encodes CDR1 MNHEY and CDR2 SVGAGI. V lost 5 bases, J lost 1 base, and 12 bases lay in between. For the CDR3, the DNA is TGTGCCAGCAGTCACTATACAGGATCCTACGAGCAGTACTTC. The encoded protein is CASSHYTGSYEQYF.

The V gene is TRBV7-2, the J gene TRBJ2-1; tentative D call: TRBD2 (6 bases). The V and J ends lost 5 bases and 8 bases respectively, with 22 bases between them. CDR3 length: 16 residues. Looked up from germline, CDR1 is SGHTA and CDR2 is FQGNSA. The CDR3 DNA follows: TGTGCCAGCAGCACCCGACCGCCCACTAGCCACGATGAGCAGTTCTTC. It codes for CASSTRPPTSHDEQFF.

The V call is TRBV9, the J call TRBJ1-1; D is uncertain. Germline CDR1 SGDLS, CDR2 YYNGEE. The CDR3 spans 14 residues. Trimming pared 1 base from V and 2 bases from J, leaving 9 bases between. The CDR3 loop reads CASSVSRLNTEAFF. DNA of the CDR3: TGTGCCAGCAGCGTATCACGCCTCAACACTGAAGCTTTCTTT.

V is TRBV5-1 and J is TRBJ2-1; D remains unclear. Germline values: CDR1 SGHRS, CDR2 YFSETQ. The CDR3 consists of 12 residues. Trimming stripped 4 bases from V and 5 bases from J, with 7 bases between. The CDR3 spells CASSRSDNEQFF. CDR3 DNA: TGCGCCAGCAGCCGGTCCGACAATGAGCAGTTCTTC.

The chain is built from TRBV30 and TRBJ1-4; 7 nucleotides align to TRBD1. The CDR3 runs to 14 residues. CDR1 and CDR2 from the germline V gene are GTSNPN and SVGIG (reference sequence). V was clipped by 1 base and J by 3 bases; unmatched bases: 2. The chain's CDR3 is CAWSATGANEKLFF. The CDR3 DNA sequence: TGTGCCTGGAGTGCTACAGGGGCTAATGAAAAACTGTTTTTT.

The chain links TRBV11-3 to TRBJ2-1, with 8 bases lining up with TRBD2. This CDR3 comprises 14 residues. V gave up 5 bases and J gave up 2 bases; unmatched junction bases: 2. From germline, CDR1 is SGHNT and CDR2 YENEEA. The CDR3 region is CASSSGRAYNEQFF. CDR3 DNA sequence: TGTGCCAGCAGCAGCGGGAGAGCCTACAATGAGCAGTTCTTC.

This clone was counted a single time. The chain recombines TRBV5-1 with TRBJ2-3; D remains unclear. The CDR3 covers 14 residues. Germline V gene sequence: CDR1 SGHRS, CDR2 YFSETQ. Trimming took 5 bases from V and 0 from J, leaving 10 bases between them. The CDR3 DNA sequence: TGCGCCAGCAGTCAGAGCCCTAGCACAGATACGCAGTATTTT. Translated: CASSQSPSTDTQYF.

V gene TRBV7-9 combines with J gene TRBJ2-5; TRBD2 is a possible D gene (7 bases). This CDR3 region has 17 residues. The ends were cut back, 4 bases at V and 1 base at J, with 19 bases in the middle. Looked up from germline, CDR1 is SEHNR and CDR2 is FQNEAQ (reference sequence). CDR3 protein: CASSSLRGTTPQETQYF. CDR3 coding DNA: TGTGCCAGCAGCTCCCTAAGGGGGACTACCCCCCAAGAGACCCAGTACTTC.

V is TRBV4-1 and J is TRBJ1-4; D remains ambiguous. Germline CDR1 and CDR2: MGHRA and YSYEKL. V lost 1 base and J lost 2, with 11 bases in between. CDR3 size: 16 residues. The CDR3 reads CASSQAVVGTNEKLFF. CDR3 nucleotide sequence: TGCGCCAGCAGCCAAGCGGTTGTGGGCACTAATGAAAAACTGTTTTTT.

CDR3 amino acids: CASRDRCSYNEQFF. CDR3 nucleotide sequence: TGTGCCAGCAGGGACCGCTGCTCCTACAATGAGCAGTTCTTC. The chain has TRBV21-1 and TRBJ2-1. TRBV21-1 is an annotated pseudogene. The length of the CDR3 is 14 residues.

The chain couples TRBV11-2 to TRBJ1-5; TRBD1 aligns across 7 bases. CDR3 length equals 15 residues. V lost 5 bases to trimming and J lost 4 bases; unmatched junction nucleotides: 8. The germline V gene encodes CDR1 SGHAT and CDR2 FQNNGV. CDR3 sequence reads: CASSLRTGWNQPQHF. DNA for the CDR3: TGTGCCAGCAGCCTCCGGACAGGATGGAATCAGCCCCAGCATTTT. The full variable domain, in which reference TRBV11-2 and TRBJ1-5 provide the parts outside the CDR3, is EAGVAQSPRYKIIEKRQSVAFWCNPISGHATLYWYQQILGQGPKLLIQFQNNGVVDDSQLPKDRFSAERLKGVDSTLKIQPAKLEDSAVYLCASSLRTGWNQPQHFGDGTRLSIL.

The chain uses TRBV20-1 and TRBJ1-1; D is perhaps TRBD1 (5 bases). The CDR3 has 11 residues. Germline V lookup: CDR1 DFQATT, CDR2 SNEGSKA (reference sequence). The germline V and J ends were trimmed by 6 bases and 8 bases, with 13 bases remaining between them. For the CDR3, the DNA is TGCAGTGCCAAGTTGGAGGGGGAAGCTTTCTTT. It translates to CSAKLEGEAFF.

V is TRBV7-3 and J is TRBJ2-1; maybe TRBD1 (6 bases). The V end lost 4 bases, the J end lost 7 bases, and 20 bases lay between the germline ends. The CDR3 totals 16 residues. From germline, CDR1 is SGHTA and CDR2 FQGTGA. The CDR3 nucleotides read TGTGCCAGCAGCTCGACCGGGACACGGTTTGCTAATGAGCAGTTCTTC. This gives the protein CASSSTGTRFANEQFF.

The J gene is TRBJ1-2, the V gene TRBV6-1; the D gene is possibly TRBD1 (5 bases). In germline, CDR1 is MNHNS, CDR2 SASEGT. The CDR3 runs to 15 residues. Trimming took 10 bases from V and 0 from J, leaving 18 bases between them. CDR3 nucleotides: TGTGCCACCCAACGGTTAGGGGCTTCTAACTATGGCTACACCTTC. Translation: CATQRLGASNYGYTF.

V gene TRBV5-5 combines with J gene TRBJ2-3, with D hard to call. The CDR3 consists of 15 residues. Germline V gene lookup returns CDR1 SGHKS and CDR2 YYEKEE (reference sequence). V shed 0 bases and J shed 0 bases, with 8 bases lying between them. As DNA, the CDR3 is TGTGCCAGCAGCTTGGGACCAGCCAGCACAGATACGCAGTATTTT. Translating it yields CASSLGPASTDTQYF.

The chain joins TRBV7-9 to TRBJ1-4; unclear D gene. With 3 bases removed from V and 3 bases from J, the gap between germline ends came to 11 bases. The CDR3 extends over 15 amino acids. Germline-derived CDR1 and CDR2 are SEHNR and FQNEAQ (reference sequence). In DNA, the CDR3 is TGTGCCAGCAGCTTGTGGGCCTCTTCTAATGAAAAACTGTTTTTT. Encoded protein: CASSLWASSNEKLFF.

The chain joins TRBV28 to TRBJ1-6; D is undetermined. The CDR3 has 14 residues. The germline V and J ends were trimmed by 3 bases and 7 bases, with 10 bases remaining between them. The V gene's germline CDR1 is MDHEN and CDR2 SYDVKM. CDR3 sequence: CASSFPETNSPLHF. For the CDR3, the DNA is TGTGCCAGCAGTTTTCCCGAAACAAATTCACCCCTCCACTTT.

CDR3 DNA: TGTGCCAGCGGAATACAGGCGAACTATGGCTACACCTTC. The encoded protein is CASGIQANYGYTF. V gene TRBV28 combines with J gene TRBJ1-2, with D maybe TRBD1 (5 bases). The length of the CDR3 is 13 residues. The V gene lost 8 bases and the J gene lost 2 bases, with 12 bases spanning the gap. CDR1 MDHEN and CDR2 SYDVKM come from the germline V gene.

This clone showed up just once. The J gene is TRBJ1-5, the V gene TRBV28; weak D call: TRBD1 (6 bases). CDR3 length: 16 amino acids. Looked up from germline, CDR1 is MDHEN and CDR2 is SYDVKM. V lost 5 bases to trimming and J lost 1 base, with 15 bases between them. In DNA, the CDR3 is TGTGCCAGCAGTCACAGGGCCAGTGGGAGCAATCAGCCCCAGCATTTT. It codes for CASSHRASGSNQPQHF.